This T cell receptor beta chain is drawn from a study of blood T cell repertoires in COVID-19. Turning to the study itself: Sites across the United States, Italy and Spain contributed samples from acute and convalescent COVID-19. T cells, B-cell-depleted T cells, or PBMCs supplied cDNA or gDNA.

Original data processing: Amplification of reference gene primers provided the estimated nucleated cell counts. The method was immunoSEQ multiplex PCR; TCRdb's version includes in-frame clones alone and lacks a portion of them. V, J and clone size were drawn from that table, and D and trimming were deduced from the DNA. The repertoire holds about 69,000 clones, about four fifths seen once, with 47% in the top ten. This sequence originates from a human donor in a cohort sampled during active COVID-19. Sequencing used peripheral blood.

CDR3 nucleotide sequence: TGTGCCAGCAGTCCTCCGGACAAAAGAAATGAGCAGTTCTTC. This translates into CASSPPDKRNEQFF. This chain uses TRBV6-5 with TRBJ2-1, with D possibly being TRBD1 (5 bases). This CDR3 has 14 amino acids. Trimming took off 5 bases at V and 7 bases at J, with 15 bases between the two ends. In germline, CDR1 is MNHEY, CDR2 SVGAGI.